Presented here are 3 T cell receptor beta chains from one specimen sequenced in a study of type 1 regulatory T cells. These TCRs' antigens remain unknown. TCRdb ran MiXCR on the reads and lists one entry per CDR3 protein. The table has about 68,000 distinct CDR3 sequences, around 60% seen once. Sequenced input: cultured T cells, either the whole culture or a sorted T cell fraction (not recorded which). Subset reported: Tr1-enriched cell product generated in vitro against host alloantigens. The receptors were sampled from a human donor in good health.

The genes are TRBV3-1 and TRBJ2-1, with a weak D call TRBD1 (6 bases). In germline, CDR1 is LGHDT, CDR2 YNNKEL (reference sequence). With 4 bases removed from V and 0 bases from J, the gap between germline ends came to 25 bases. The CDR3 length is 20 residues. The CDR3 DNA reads TGTGCCAGCAGCCCCGATGAAGGGAATAGAGGGGGTAACTCCTACAATGAGCAGTTCTTC. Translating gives CASSPDEGNRGGNSYNEQFF.

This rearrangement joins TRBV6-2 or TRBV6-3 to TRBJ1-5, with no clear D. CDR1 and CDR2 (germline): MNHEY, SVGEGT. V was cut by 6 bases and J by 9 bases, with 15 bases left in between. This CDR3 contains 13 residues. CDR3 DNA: TGTGCCAGCAGGCCCGCAGTCCTTGGGCCCCAGCATTTT. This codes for CASRPAVLGPQHF.

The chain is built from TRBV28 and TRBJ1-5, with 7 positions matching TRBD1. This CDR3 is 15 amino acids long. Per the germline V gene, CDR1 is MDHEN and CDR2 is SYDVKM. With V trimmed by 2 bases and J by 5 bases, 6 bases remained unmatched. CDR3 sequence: CASSLPGQLDQPQHF. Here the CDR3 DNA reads TGTGCCAGCAGTTTACCGGGACAGCTTGATCAGCCCCAGCATTTT.